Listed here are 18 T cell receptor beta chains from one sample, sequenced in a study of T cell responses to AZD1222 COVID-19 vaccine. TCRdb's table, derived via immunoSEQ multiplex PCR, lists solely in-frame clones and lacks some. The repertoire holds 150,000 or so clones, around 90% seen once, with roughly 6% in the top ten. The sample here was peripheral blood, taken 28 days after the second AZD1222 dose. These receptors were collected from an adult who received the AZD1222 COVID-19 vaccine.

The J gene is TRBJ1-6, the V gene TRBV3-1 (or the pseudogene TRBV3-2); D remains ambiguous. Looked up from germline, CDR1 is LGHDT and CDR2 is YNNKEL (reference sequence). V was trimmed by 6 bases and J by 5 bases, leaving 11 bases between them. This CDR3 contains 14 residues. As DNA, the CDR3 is TGTGCCAGCAGAGAGGGTCCCAATAATTCACCCCTCCACTTT. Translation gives CASREGPNNSPLHF.

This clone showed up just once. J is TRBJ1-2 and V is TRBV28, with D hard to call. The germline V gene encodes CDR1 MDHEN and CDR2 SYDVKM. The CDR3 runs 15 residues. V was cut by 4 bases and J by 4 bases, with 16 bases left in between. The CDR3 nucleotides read TGTGCCAGCAGTTCCCCCGGGCAGGCGCTCTATGGCTACACCTTC. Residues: CASSSPGQALYGYTF.

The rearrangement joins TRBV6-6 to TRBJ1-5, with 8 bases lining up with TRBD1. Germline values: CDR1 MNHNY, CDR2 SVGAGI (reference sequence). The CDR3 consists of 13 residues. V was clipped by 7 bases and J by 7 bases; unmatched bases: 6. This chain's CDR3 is CASIQGAEQPQHF. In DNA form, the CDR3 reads TGTGCCAGCATTCAGGGGGCGGAACAGCCCCAGCATTTT.

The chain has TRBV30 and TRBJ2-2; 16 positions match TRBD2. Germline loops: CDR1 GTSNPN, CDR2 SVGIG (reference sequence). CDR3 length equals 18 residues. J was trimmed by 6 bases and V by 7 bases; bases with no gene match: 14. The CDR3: CALPPGLAGGPFPGELFF. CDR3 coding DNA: TGTGCCTTACCCCCGGGACTAGCGGGGGGGCCTTTCCCCGGGGAGCTGTTTTTT.

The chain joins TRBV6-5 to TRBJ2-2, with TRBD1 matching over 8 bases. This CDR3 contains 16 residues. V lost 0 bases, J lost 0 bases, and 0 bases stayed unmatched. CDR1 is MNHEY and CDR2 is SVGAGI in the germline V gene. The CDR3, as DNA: TGTGCCAGCAGTTACTCGGGACAGGCGAACACCGGGGAGCTGTTTTTT. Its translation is CASSYSGQANTGELFF.

CDR3 loop: CASSQGGGYGYTF. The DNA of the CDR3 is TGTGCCAGCAGCCAAGGAGGAGGCTATGGCTACACCTTC. This chain joins TRBV3-1 (or the pseudogene TRBV3-2) and TRBJ1-2; D uncertain. V dropped 1 base and J dropped 4 bases, with 7 bases sitting between them. The CDR3 has 13 amino acids. Per germline, CDR1 LGHDT and CDR2 YNNKEL (reference sequence).

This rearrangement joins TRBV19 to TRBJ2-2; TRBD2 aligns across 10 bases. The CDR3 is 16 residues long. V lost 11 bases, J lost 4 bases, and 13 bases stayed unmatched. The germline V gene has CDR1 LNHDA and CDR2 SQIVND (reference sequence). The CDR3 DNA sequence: TGTGCCGTCCGTCCCCCTAGCGGGGGAGGCACCGGGGAGCTGTTTTTT. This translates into CAVRPPSGGGTGELFF. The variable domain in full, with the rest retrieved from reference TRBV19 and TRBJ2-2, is DGGITQSPKYLFRKEGQNVTLSCEQNLNHDAMYWYRQDPGQGLRLIYYSQIVNDFQKGDIAEGYSVSREKKESFPLTVTSAQKNPTAFYLCAVRPPSGGGTGELFFGEGSRLTVL.

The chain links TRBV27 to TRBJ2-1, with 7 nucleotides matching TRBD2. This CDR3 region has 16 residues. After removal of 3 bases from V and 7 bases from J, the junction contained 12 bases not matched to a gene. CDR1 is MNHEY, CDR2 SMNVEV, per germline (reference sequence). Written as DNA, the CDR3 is TGTGCCAGCAGTTTTGGGTGGGGCGGGAGTGGGAATGAGCAGTTCTTC. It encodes CASSFGWGGSGNEQFF.

CDR3: CASSPDPGGPYGYTF. CDR3 in DNA: TGTGCCAGCAGCCCAGACCCAGGGGGTCCCTATGGCTACACCTTC. This chain joins TRBV7-2 and TRBJ1-2; 7 bases are shared with TRBD1. CDR3 length: 15 residues. The V gene end was trimmed by 5 bases and the J gene end by 4 bases; junction bases not matched to a gene: 10. Germline V CDR1 and CDR2: SGHTA, FQGNSA.

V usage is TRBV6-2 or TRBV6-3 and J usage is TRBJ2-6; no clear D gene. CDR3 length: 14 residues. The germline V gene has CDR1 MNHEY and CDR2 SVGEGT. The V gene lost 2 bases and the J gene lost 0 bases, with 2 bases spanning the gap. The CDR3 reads CASSYSSGANVLTF. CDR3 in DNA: TGTGCCAGCAGTTACAGCTCTGGGGCCAACGTCCTGACTTTC.

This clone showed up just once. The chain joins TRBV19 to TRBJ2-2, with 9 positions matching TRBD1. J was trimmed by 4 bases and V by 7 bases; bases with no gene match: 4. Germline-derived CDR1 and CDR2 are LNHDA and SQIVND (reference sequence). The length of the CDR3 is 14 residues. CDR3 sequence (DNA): TGTGCCAGTACCGGGACAGGGCTCACCGGGGAGCTGTTTTTT. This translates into CASTGTGLTGELFF.

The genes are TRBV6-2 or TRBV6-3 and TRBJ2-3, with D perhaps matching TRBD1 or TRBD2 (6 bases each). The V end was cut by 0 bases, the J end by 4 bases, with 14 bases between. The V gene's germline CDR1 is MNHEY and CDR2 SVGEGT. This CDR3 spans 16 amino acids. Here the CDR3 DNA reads TGTGCCAGCAGTTACTCGCTACAGGGAGGCCCAGATACGCAGTATTTT. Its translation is CASSYSLQGGPDTQYF.

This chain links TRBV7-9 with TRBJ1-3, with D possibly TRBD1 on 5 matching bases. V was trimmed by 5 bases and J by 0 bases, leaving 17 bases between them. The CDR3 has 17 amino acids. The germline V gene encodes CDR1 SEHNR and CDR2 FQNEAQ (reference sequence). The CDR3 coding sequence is TGTGCCAGCAGCCACAATAAGGGGCCAAGCTCTGGAAACACCATATATTTT. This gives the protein CASSHNKGPSSGNTIYF.

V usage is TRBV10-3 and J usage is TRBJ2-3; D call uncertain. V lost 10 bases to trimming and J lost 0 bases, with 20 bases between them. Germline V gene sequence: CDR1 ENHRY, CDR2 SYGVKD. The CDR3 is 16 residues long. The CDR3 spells CATHPASGGSTDTQYF. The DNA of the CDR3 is TGTGCCACCCACCCAGCTTCGGGTGGAAGCACAGATACGCAGTATTTT.

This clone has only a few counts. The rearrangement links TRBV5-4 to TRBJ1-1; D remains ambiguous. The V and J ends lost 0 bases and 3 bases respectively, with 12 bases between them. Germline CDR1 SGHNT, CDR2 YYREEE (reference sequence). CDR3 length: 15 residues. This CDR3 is CASSLGPRGDTEAFF. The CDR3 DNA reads TGTGCCAGCAGCTTGGGTCCGCGTGGGGACACTGAAGCTTTCTTT. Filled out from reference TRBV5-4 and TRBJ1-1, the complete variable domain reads ETGVTQSPTHLIKTRGQQVTLRCSSQSGHNTVSWYQQALGQGPQFIFQYYREEENGRGNFPPRFSGLQFPNYSSELNVNALELDDSALYLCASSLGPRGDTEAFFGQGTRLTVV.

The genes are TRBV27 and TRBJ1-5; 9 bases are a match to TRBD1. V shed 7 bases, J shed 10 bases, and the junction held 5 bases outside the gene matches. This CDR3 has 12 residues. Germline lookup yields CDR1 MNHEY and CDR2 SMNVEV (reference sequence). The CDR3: CASKTGGIPQHF. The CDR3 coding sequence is TGTGCCAGCAAGACAGGGGGTATCCCCCAGCATTTT.

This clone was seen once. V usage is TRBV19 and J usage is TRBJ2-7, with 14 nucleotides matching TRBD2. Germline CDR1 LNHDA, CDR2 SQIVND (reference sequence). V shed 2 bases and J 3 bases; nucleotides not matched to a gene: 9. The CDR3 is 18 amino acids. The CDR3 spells CASSIPGTSGSLLYEQYF. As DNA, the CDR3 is TGTGCCAGTAGTATACCTGGGACTAGCGGGAGCCTCCTCTACGAGCAGTACTTC.

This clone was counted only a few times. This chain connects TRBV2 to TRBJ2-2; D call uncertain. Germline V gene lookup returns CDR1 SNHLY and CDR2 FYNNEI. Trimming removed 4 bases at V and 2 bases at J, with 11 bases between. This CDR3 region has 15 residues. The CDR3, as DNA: TGTGCCAGCAGTGGGGCCCCCCATAACACCGGGGAGCTGTTTTTT. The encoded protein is CASSGAPHNTGELFF.